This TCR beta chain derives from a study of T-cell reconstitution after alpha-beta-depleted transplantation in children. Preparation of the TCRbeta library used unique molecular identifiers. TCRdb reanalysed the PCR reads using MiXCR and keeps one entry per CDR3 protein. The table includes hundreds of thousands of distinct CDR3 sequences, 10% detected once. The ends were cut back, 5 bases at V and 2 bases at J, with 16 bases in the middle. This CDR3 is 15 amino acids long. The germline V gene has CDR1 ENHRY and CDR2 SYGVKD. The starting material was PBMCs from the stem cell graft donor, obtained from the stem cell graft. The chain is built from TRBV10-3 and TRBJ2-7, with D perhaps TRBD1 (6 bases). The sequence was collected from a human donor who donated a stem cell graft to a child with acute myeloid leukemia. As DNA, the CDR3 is TGTGCCATCAGTCCCGGGACACTAATAACCTACGAGCAGTACTTC. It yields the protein CAISPGTLITYEQYF.